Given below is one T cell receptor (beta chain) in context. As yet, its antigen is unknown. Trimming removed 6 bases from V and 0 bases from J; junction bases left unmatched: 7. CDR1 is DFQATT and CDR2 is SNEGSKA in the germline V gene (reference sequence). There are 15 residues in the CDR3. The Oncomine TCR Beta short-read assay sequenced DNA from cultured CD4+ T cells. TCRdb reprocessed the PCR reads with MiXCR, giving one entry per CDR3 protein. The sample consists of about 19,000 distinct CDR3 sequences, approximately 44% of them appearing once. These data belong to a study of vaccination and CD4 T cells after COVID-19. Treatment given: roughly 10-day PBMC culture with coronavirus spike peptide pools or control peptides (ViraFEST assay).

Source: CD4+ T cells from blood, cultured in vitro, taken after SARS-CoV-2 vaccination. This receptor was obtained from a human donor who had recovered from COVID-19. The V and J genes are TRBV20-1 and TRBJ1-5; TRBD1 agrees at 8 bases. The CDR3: CSAIGTGNSNQPQHF. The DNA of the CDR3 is TGCAGTGCGATCGGGACAGGCAATAGCAATCAGCCCCAGCATTTT.